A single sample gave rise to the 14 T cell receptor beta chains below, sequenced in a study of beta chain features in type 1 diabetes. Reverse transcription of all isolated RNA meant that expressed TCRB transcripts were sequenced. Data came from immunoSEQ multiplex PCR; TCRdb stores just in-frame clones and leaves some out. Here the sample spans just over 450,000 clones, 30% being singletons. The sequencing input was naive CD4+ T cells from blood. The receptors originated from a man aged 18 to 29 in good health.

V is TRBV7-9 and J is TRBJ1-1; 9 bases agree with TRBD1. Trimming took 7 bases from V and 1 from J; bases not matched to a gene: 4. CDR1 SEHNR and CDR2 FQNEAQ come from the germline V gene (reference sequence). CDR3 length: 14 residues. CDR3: CASTPGQGNTEAFF. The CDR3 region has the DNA TGTGCCAGCACTCCGGGACAGGGGAACACTGAAGCTTTCTTT. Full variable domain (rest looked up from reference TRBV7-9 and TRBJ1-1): DTGVSQNPRHKITKRGQNVTFRCDPISEHNRLYWYRQTLGQGPEFLTYFQNEAQLEKSRLLSDRFSAERPKGSFSTLEIQRTEQGDSAMYLCASTPGQGNTEAFFGQGTRLTVV.

The CDR3 protein is CASSVAVLAGSEQYF. The CDR3, as DNA: TGTGCCAGCAGCGTAGCTGTACTAGCGGGATCCGAGCAGTACTTC. This sequence joins TRBV9 and TRBJ2-7, with TRBD2 identical over 10 bases. The CDR3 totals 15 residues. The trim removed 0 bases at V and 6 bases at J, leaving 6 bases unmatched. Looked up from germline, CDR1 is SGDLS and CDR2 is YYNGEE.

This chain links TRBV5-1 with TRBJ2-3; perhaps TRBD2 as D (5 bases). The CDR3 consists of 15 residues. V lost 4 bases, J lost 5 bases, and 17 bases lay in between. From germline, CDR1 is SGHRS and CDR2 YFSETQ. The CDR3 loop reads CASSAGLVIGDTQYF. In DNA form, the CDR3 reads TGCGCCAGCAGCGCCGGACTTGTGATAGGAGATACGCAGTATTTT.

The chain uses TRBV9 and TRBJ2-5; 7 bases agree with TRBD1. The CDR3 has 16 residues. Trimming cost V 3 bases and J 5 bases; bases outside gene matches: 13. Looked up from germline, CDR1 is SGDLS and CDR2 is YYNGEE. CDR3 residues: CASSALDRVGRETQYF. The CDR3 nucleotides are TGTGCCAGCAGCGCCTTAGACAGGGTTGGACGGGAGACCCAGTACTTC.

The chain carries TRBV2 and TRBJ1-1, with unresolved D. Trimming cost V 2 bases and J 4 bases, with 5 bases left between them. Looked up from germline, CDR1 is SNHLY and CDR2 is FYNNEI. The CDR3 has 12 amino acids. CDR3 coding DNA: TGTGCCAGCAGTGAACGGGGCACTGAAGCTTTCTTT. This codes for CASSERGTEAFF.

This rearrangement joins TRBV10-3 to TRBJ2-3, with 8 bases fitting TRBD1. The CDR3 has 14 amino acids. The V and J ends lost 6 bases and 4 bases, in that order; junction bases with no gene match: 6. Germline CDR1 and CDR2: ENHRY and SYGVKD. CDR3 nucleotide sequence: TGTGCCATCAGCGCGGACAGGGATGCAGATACGCAGTATTTT. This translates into CAISADRDADTQYF.

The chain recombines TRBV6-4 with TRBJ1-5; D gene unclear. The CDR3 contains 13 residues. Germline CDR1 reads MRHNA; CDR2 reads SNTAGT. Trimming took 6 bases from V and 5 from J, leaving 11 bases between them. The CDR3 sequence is CASSTERYQPQHF. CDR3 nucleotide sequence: TGTGCCAGCAGCACCGAACGCTATCAGCCCCAGCATTTT.

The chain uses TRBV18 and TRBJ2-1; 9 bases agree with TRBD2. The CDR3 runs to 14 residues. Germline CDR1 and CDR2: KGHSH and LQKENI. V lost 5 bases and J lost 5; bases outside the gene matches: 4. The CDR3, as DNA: TGTGCCAGCTCAAAACTAGCGGGCGACAATGAGCAGTTCTTC. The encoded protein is CASSKLAGDNEQFF.

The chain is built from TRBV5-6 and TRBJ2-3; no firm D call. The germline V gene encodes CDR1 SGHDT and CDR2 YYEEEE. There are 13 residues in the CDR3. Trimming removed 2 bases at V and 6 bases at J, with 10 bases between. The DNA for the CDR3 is TGTGCCAGCAGCTTCTCGACTCGGGATACGCAGTATTTT. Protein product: CASSFSTRDTQYF.

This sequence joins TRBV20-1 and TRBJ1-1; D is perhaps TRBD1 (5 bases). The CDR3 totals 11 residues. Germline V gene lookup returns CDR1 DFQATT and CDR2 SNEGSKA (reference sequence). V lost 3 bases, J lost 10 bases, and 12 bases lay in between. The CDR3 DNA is TGCAGTGCTAGGACAGCTGTTGGAGCTTTCTTT. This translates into CSARTAVGAFF.

CDR3 sequence: CAIGQGVLNYEQYF. In nucleotides, the CDR3 is TGTGCCATTGGACAGGGGGTACTTAACTACGAGCAGTACTTC. The rearrangement links TRBV10-3 to TRBJ2-7; 10 bases are shared with TRBD1. After removal of 9 bases from V and 3 bases from J, the junction contained 8 bases not matched to a gene. Germline loops: CDR1 ENHRY, CDR2 SYGVKD. The CDR3 runs 14 residues.

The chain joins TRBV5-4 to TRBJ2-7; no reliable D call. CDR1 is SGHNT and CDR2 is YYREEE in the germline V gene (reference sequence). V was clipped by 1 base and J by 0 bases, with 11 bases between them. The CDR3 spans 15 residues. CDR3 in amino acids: CASSLNAGYSYEQYF. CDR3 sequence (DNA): TGTGCCAGCAGCTTGAACGCAGGCTACTCCTACGAGCAGTACTTC.

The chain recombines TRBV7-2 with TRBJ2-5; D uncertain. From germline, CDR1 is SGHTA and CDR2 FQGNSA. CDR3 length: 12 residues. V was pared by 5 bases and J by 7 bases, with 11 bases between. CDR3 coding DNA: TGTGCCAGCAGCCCCTGGCTCGGGACCCAGTACTTC. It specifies CASSPWLGTQYF.

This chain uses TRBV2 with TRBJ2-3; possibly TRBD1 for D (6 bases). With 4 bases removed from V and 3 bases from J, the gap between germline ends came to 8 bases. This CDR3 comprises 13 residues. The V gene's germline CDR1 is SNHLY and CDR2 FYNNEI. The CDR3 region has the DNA TGTGCCAGCAGTGCTCAGGGGACAGATACGCAGTATTTT. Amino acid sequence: CASSAQGTDTQYF. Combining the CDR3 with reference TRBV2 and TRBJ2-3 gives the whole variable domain EPEVTQTPSHQVTQMGQEVILRCVPISNHLYFYWYRQILGQKVEFLVSFYNNEISEKSEIFDDQFSVERPDGSNFTLKIRSTKLEDSAMYFCASSAQGTDTQYFGPGTRLTVL.